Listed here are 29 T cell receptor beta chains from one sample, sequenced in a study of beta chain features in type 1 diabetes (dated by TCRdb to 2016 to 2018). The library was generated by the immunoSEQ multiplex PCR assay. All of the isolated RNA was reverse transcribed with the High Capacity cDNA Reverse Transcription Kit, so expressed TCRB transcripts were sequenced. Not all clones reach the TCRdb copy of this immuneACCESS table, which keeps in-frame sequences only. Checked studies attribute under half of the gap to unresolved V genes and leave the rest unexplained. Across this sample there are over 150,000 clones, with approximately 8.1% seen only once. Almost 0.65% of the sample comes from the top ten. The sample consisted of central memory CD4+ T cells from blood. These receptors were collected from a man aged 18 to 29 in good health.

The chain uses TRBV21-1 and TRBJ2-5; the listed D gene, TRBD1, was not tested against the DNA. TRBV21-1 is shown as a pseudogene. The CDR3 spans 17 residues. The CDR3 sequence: CASSKVSLGQGQETQYF. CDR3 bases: TGTGCCAGCAGCAAAGTCTCTTTGGGACAGGGGCAAGAGACCCAGTACTTC.

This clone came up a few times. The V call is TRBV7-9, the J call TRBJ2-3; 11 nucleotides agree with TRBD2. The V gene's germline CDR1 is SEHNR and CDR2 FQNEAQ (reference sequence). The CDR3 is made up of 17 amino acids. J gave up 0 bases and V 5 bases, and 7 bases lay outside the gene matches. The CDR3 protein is CASSRGLAGYSTDTQYF. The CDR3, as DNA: TGTGCCAGCAGCCGCGGACTAGCGGGTTATAGCACAGATACGCAGTATTTT.

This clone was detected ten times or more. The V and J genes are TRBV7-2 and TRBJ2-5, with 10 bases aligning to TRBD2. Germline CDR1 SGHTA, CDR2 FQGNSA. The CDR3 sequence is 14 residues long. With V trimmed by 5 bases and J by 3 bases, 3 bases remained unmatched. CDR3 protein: CASSRTSGEETQYF. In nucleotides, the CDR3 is TGTGCCAGCAGCCGGACTAGCGGAGAAGAGACCCAGTACTTC.

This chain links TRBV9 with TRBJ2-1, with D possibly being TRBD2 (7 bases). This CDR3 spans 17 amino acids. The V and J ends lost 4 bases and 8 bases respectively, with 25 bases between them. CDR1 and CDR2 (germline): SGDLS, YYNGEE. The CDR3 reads CASSPPGGLSTIDEQFF. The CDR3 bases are TGTGCCAGCAGCCCCCCCGGGGGGCTCAGCACTATTGATGAGCAGTTCTTC. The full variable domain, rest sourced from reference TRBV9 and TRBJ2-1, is DSGVTQTPKHLITATGQRVTLRCSPRSGDLSVYWYQQSLDQGLQFLIQYYNGEERAKGNILERFSAQQFPDLHSELNLSSLELGDSALYFCASSPPGGLSTIDEQFFGPGTRLTVL.

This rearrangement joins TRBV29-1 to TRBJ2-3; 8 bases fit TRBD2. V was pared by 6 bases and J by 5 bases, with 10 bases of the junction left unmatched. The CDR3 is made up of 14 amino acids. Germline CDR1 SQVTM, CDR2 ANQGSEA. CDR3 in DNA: TGCAGCGTCCTGGGTTTAGCGGGGTTAGATACGCAGTATTTT. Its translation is CSVLGLAGLDTQYF.

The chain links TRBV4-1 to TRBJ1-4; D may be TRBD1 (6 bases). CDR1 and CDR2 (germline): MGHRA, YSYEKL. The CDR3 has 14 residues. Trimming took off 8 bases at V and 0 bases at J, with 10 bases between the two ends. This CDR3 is CASSGEATNEKLFF. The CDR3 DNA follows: TGCGCCAGCTCAGGGGAAGCAACTAATGAAAAACTGTTTTTT.

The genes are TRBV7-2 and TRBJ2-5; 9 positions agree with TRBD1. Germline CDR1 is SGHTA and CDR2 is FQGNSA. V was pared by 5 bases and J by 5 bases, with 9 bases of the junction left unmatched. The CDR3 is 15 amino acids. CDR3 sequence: CASSPGDRARETQYF. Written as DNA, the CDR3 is TGTGCCAGCAGCCCCGGGGACAGGGCGAGGGAGACCCAGTACTTC.

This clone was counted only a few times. CDR3 bases: TGTGCCAGCAGTTACCACACGACAGGGAGTTATGAAGCTTTCTTT. Its translation is CASSYHTTGSYEAFF. The chain combines TRBV6-5 with TRBJ1-1; 7 nucleotides align to TRBD1. CDR1 MNHEY and CDR2 SVGAGI come from the germline V gene. J lost 7 bases, V lost 2 bases, and 10 bases had no gene match. CDR3 length: 15 residues.

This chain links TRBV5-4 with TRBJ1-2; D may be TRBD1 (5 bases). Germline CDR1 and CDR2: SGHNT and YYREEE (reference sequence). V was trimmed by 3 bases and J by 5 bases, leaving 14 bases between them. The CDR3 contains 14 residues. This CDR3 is CASSSHMEGYGYTF. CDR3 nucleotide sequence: TGTGCCAGCAGCTCCCACATGGAGGGGTATGGCTACACCTTC.

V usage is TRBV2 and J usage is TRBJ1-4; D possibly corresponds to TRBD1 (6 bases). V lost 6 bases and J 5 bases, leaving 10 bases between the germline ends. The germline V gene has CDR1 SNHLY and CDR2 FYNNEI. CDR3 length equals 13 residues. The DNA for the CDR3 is TGTGCCAGCAGCGATAGGGGGAATGAAAAACTGTTTTTT. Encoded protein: CASSDRGNEKLFF.

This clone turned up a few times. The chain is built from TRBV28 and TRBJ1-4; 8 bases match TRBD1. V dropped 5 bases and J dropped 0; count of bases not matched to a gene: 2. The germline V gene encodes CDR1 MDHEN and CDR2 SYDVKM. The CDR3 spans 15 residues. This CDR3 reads CASSKGQATNEKLFF. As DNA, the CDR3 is TGTGCCAGCAGTAAGGGACAGGCAACTAATGAAAAACTGTTTTTT.

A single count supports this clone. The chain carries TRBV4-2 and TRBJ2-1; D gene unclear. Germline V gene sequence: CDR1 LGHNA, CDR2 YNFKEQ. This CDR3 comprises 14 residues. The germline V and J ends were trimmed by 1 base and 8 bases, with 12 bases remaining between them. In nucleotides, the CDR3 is TGTGCCAGCAGCCAAGTACTCGTCGATCATGAGCAGTTCTTC. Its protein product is CASSQVLVDHEQFF.

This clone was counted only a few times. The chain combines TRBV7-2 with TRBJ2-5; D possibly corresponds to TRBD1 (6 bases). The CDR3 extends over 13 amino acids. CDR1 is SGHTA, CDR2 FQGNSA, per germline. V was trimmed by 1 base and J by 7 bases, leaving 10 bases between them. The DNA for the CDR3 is TGTGCCAGCAGCTTAGACAGGGTAGGGACCCAGTACTTC. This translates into CASSLDRVGTQYF.

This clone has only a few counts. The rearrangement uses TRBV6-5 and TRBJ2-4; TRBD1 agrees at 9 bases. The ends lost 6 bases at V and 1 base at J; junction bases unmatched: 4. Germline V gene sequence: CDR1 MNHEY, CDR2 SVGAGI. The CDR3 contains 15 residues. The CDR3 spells CASSQQGAAKNIQYF. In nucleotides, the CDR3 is TGTGCCAGCAGCCAACAGGGGGCTGCCAAAAACATTCAGTACTTC.

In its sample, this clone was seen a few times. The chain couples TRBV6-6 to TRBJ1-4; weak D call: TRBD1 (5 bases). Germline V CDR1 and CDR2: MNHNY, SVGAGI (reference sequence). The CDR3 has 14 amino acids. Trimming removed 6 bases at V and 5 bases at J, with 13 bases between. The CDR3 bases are TGTGCCAGCAGACACCAGACAGAGAATGAAAAACTGTTTTTT. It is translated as CASRHQTENEKLFF.

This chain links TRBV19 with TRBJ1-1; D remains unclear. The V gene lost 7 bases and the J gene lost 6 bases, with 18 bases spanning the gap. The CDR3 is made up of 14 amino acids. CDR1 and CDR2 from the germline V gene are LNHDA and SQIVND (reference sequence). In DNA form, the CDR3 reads TGTGCCAGTACAGTGGTAGTTCGGAGTCCTGAAGCTTTCTTT. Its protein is CASTVVVRSPEAFF.

CDR3 amino acids: CASIPPGHRGNEQFF. CDR3 bases: TGTGCCAGCATACCGCCGGGACATAGGGGCAATGAGCAGTTCTTC. The V and J genes are TRBV6-5 and TRBJ2-1, with D perhaps TRBD1 (6 bases). In germline, CDR1 is MNHEY, CDR2 SVGAGI. The CDR3 length is 15 residues. Trimming removed 7 bases from V and 6 bases from J, with 19 bases in between.

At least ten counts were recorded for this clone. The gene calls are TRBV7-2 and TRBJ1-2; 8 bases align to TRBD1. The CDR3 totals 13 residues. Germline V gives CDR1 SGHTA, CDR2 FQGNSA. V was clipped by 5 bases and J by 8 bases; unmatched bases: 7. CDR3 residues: CASSADRGGGYTF. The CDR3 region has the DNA TGTGCCAGCAGCGCTGACAGGGGAGGAGGCTACACCTTC.

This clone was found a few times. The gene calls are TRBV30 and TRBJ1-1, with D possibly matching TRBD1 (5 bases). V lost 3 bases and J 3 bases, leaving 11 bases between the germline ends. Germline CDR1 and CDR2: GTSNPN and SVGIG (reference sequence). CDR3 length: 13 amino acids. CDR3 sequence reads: CAWRRQRDTEAFF. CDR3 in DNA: TGTGCCTGGAGAAGACAGCGAGACACTGAAGCTTTCTTT.

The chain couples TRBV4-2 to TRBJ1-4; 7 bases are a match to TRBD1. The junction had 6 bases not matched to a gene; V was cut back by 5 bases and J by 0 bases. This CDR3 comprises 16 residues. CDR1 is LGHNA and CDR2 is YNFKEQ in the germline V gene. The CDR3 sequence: CASSLDRATTNEKLFF. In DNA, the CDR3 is TGTGCCAGCAGCTTAGACAGGGCGACAACTAATGAAAAACTGTTTTTT.

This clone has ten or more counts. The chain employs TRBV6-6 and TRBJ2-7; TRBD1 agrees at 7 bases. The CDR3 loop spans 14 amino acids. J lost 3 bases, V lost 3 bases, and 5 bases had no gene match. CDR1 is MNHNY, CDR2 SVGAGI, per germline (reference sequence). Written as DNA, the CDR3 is TGTGCCAGCAGTTATGGACAGGAAAACTACGAGCAGTACTTC. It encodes CASSYGQENYEQYF.

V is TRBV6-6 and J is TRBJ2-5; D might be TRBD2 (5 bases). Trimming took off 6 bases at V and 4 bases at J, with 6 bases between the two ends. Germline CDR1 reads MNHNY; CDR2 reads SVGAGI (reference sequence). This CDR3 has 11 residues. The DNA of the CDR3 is TGTGCCAGCAGCCGGGGAGAGACCCAGTACTTC. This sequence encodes CASSRGETQYF.

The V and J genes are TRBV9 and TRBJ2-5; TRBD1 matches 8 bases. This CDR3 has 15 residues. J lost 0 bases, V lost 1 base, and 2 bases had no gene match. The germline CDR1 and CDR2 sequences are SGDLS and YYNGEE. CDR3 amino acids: CASSVQQGDQETQYF. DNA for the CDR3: TGTGCCAGCAGCGTACAACAGGGGGACCAAGAGACCCAGTACTTC.

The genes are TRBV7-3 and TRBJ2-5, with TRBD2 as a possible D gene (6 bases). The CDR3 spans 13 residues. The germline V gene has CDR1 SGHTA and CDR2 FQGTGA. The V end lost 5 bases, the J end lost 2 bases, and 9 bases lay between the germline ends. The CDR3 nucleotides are TGTGCCAGCAGCCGGGACTTACAAGAGACCCAGTACTTC. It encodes CASSRDLQETQYF. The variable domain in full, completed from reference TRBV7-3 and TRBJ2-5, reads GAGVSQTPSNKVTEKGKYVELRCDPISGHTALYWYRQSLGQGPEFLIYFQGTGAADDSGLPNDRFFAVRPEGSVSTLKIQRTERGDSAVYLCASSRDLQETQYFGPGTRLLVL.

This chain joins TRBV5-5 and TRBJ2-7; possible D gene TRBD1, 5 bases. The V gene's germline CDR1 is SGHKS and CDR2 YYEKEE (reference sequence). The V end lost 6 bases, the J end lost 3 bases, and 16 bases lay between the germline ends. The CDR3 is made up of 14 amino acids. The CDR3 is CASILDSQIYEQYF. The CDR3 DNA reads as TGTGCCAGCATCCTAGACAGCCAGATCTACGAGCAGTACTTC. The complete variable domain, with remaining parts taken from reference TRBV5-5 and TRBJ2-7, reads DAGVTQSPTHLIKTRGQQVTLRCSPISGHKSVSWYQQVLGQGPQFIFQYYEKEERGRGNFPDRFSARQFPNYSSELNVNALLLGDSALYLCASILDSQIYEQYFGPGTRLTVT.

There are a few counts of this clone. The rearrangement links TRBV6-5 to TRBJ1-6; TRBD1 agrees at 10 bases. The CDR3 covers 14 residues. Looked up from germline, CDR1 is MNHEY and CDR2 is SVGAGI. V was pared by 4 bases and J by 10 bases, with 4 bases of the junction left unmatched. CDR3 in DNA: TGTGCCAGCAGTTCGGGACAGGGGAGATCACCCCTCCACTTT. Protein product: CASSSGQGRSPLHF.

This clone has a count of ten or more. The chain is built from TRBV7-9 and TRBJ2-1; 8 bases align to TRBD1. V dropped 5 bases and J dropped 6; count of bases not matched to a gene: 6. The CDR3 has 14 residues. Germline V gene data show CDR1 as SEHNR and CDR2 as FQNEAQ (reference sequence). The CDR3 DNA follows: TGTGCCAGCAGCACTTCGACAGGGGTCAATGAGCAGTTCTTC. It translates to CASSTSTGVNEQFF.

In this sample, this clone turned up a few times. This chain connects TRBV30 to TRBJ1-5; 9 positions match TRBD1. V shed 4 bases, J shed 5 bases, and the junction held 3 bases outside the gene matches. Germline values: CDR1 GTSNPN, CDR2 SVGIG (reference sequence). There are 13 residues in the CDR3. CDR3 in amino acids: CAWTQGAHQPQHF. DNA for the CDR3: TGTGCCTGGACACAGGGGGCCCATCAGCCCCAGCATTTT.

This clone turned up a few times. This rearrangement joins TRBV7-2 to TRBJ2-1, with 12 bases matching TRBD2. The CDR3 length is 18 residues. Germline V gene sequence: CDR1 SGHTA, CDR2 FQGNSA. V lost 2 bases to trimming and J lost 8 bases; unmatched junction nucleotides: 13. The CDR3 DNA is TGTGCCAGCAGCTTAAGCCGGACTAGCGGGACAATGGCCTATGAGCAGTTCTTC. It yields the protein CASSLSRTSGTMAYEQFF.